Reported below is one T cell receptor (beta chain). Cohort assignment relied on participant-reported clinical history. The sample comes from a study of blood T cell repertoires in COVID-19. Study in general: Acute-phase and convalescent COVID-19 samples originated in the United States, Italy and Spain.

As handled by the study authors: Amplification from reference gene primers served as the basis for estimated nucleated cell counts. Measured with immunoSEQ multiplex PCR; TCRdb has only the in-frame clones, and not every one. That table supplies the V and J calls and clone size; D and trimming were determined from the DNA. The sample records over 110,000 clones, about 80% being singletons. The CDR3 runs 17 residues. The V end lost 2 bases, the J end lost 0 bases, and 15 bases lay between the germline ends. Germline V lookup: CDR1 SGHRS, CDR2 YFSETQ. This clonotype was obtained from a man aged 45-65 years in a cohort exposed to, infected with or recovered from COVID-19 (not recorded which). This chain links TRBV5-1 with TRBJ2-4, with D maybe TRBD1 (5 bases). Sequencing was performed on PBMCs or T cells enriched from blood (not recorded which). In DNA form, the CDR3 reads TGCGCCAGCAGCTTCGGGCAGGGAAGCATAGCCAAAAACATTCAGTACTTC. Protein product: CASSFGQGSIAKNIQYF.